Listed here is a single T cell receptor beta chain. This specimen belongs to a study of T-cell memory formation after mild COVID-19. The wider study: Clusters were largely donor specific.

MiXCR, applied by TCRdb to the 5' RACE reads, yields one record per CDR3 protein. The data show 90,000 to 120,000 distinct CDR3 sequences, around 15% seen once. Germline CDR1 is DFQATT and CDR2 is SNEGSKA (reference sequence). This CDR3 is 16 amino acids long. Germline trimming cut 2 bases from V and 2 bases from J; bases unmatched to any gene: 9. The clonotype comes from a man aged 18 to 30 who had mild COVID-19 (a few samples of this study predate the infection). Cell type and time point are not known. The specimen was PBMCs or a T cell subset sorted from them (not recorded which). The chain is built from TRBV20-1 and TRBJ1-5, with 7 bases fitting TRBD1. The CDR3 spells CSARLTGAAGNQPQHF. The CDR3 DNA reads TGCAGTGCTAGATTAACAGGGGCGGCTGGCAATCAGCCCCAGCATTTT.